This T cell receptor beta chain was captured in a study of blood T cell repertoires in COVID-19. The CDR3 is 15 amino acids. With 3 bases clipped from V and 5 bases from J, the junction kept 6 bases outside the gene matches. CDR1 and CDR2 (germline): SGHNT, YYREEE (reference sequence). The repertoire was sequenced with immunoSEQ multiplex PCR; TCRdb's copy has only in-frame clones and lacks some. The data show about 140,000 clones, around 79% seen once. All enrollees were about 18 to 100 years old and from about 25 US areas. Among Cohort 3 donors, those recovered had two negative PCRs, clearance, or symptom resolution.

J is TRBJ2-3 and V is TRBV5-4, with 10 bases identical to TRBD2. The specimen was PBMCs or T cells enriched from blood (not recorded which). The receptor was derived from a woman between 45 and 60 years old who had recovered from COVID-19. The CDR3 is CASSSSGGAGDTQYF. In nucleotides, the CDR3 is TGTGCCAGCAGCTCCAGCGGGGGGGCAGGAGATACGCAGTATTTT.